The rows below give T cell receptor beta chains drawn from one sample of a study of early T cells in non-severe SARS-CoV-2 infection. Via MiXCR, TCRdb re-called the 5' RACE reads, giving one row per CDR3 protein. The table shows about 33,000 distinct CDR3 sequences, with around 4.6% occurring only once. Specimen: whole blood. These receptors came from an adult who was a healthcare worker with PCR-confirmed SARS-CoV-2 infection or an uninfected control (not recorded which). Each CDR3 is given with its conserved first and last residue. The D gene is left open where the match is weak. The size entry is marked missing in some rows and otherwise reads once, few, many or a size class.

d_call,clone_size,cdr3_length,j_call,v_call,cdr3_nt,cdr3_aa
-,-,13,TRBJ1-2,TRBV7-8,TGTGCCAGCAGCAGCCGGACAGACTATGGCTACACCTTC,CASSSRTDYGYTF
-,-,14,TRBJ1-3,TRBV15,TGTGCCACCAGCAAAACGGGGGGTTTTGACACCATATATTTT,CATSKTGGFDTIYF
-,many,14,TRBJ1-4,TRBV5-1,TGCGCCAGCAGCTTTGGGACAACTAATGAAAAACTGTTTTTT,CASSFGTTNEKLFF
TRBD2,-,16,TRBJ2-5,TRBV7-2,TGTGCCAGCAGCCGGGGACTAGCGGGGGGTCCGGGGACCCAGTACTTC,CASSRGLAGGPGTQYF
-,-,14,TRBJ2-2,TRBV5-4,TGTGCCAGCAGCCCTCGACGGGAACGAGGGGAGCTGTTTTTT,CASSPRRERGELFF
TRBD2,many,13,TRBJ2-1,TRBV28,TGTGCCAGTAGGCTAGCGGGGGGGAATGAGCAGTTCTTC,CASRLAGGNEQFF
TRBD2,many,20,TRBJ2-1,TRBV9,TGTGCCAGCGGTCCTGATCCGGGACTAGCGGGGGACAGCTCCTACAATGAGCAGTTCTTC,CASGPDPGLAGDSSYNEQFF
-,many,16,TRBJ2-7,TRBV7-9,TGTGCCAGCAGCTCCGGAGGTCAACCACGAACCTACGAGCAGTACTTC,CASSSGGQPRTYEQYF
-,many,12,TRBJ1-2,TRBV7-2,TGTGCCAGCAGCGCTAGACAGTATGGCTACACCTTC,CASSARQYGYTF
-,-,12,TRBJ1-1,TRBV6-1,TGTGCCAGCAGGCGCGGGAACACTGAAGCTTTCTTT,CASRRGNTEAFF
-,few,14,TRBJ2-2,TRBV6-1,TGTGCCAGCAGGATGGCGGGAAGGGCCGGGGAGCTGTTTTTT,CASRMAGRAGELFF
-,few,15,TRBJ1-1,TRBV7-2,TGTGCCAGCAGCTTAGCACCGGACTCGAACACTGAAGCTTTCTTT,CASSLAPDSNTEAFF
-,many,15,TRBJ2-3,TRBV29-1,TGCAGCGTTCTTGACAGGACGACCTGGGGAGATACGCAGTATTTT,CSVLDRTTWGDTQYF
-,few,15,TRBJ1-1,TRBV11-3,TGTGCCAGCAGCTCTCCTCCTTGGGGGGTCACTGAAGCTTTCTTT,CASSSPPWGVTEAFF
-,few,15,TRBJ2-1,TRBV20-1,TGCAGTGCCGCCTTGGGTAGTGTCTCCTACAATGAGCAGTTCTTC,CSAALGSVSYNEQFF
TRBD1,many,17,TRBJ2-3,TRBV18,TGTGCCAGCTCATCGTCCCTCGGGACAGATCGCACAGATACGCAGTATTTT,CASSSSLGTDRTDTQYF
-,many,15,TRBJ1-1,TRBV5-4,TGTGCCAGCAGCCCCACCGGTACAGGAGCCTTTGAAGCTTTCTTT,CASSPTGTGAFEAFF
-,many,13,TRBJ1-5,TRBV7-3,TGTGCCAGCAGCTTAGCGGGGGATCAGCCCCAGCATTTT,CASSLAGDQPQHF
-,few,13,TRBJ1-1,TRBV7-6,TGTGCCAGCAGCATCGGCCCAGGGACTGAAGCTTTCTTT,CASSIGPGTEAFF
-,medium-sized,14,TRBJ2-3,TRBV12-3/TRBV12-4,TGTGCCAGCAGTTTAGGAGGAGGTCCAGATACGCAGTATTTT,CASSLGGGPDTQYF
-,few,13,TRBJ2-3,TRBV2,TGTGCCAGCAGTCGAACTCTAGGGGATACGCAGTATTTT,CASSRTLGDTQYF
-,few,15,TRBJ2-2,TRBV6-2/TRBV6-3,TGTGCCAGCAAGATGGATCGCAGGCGCGGCGGGGAGCTGTTTTTT,CASKMDRRRGGELFF
TRBD2,many,17,TRBJ2-3,TRBV4-3,TGCGCCAGCAGCTCCCGACTAGCGGGGGACCTCACAGATACGCAGTATTTT,CASSSRLAGDLTDTQYF
-,few,14,TRBJ2-5,TRBV3-1,TGTGCCAGCAGCCAATTTATAGCGAAGGAGACCCAGTACTTC,CASSQFIAKETQYF
-,many,16,TRBJ1-6,TRBV20-1,TGCAGTGCTAGGGGACTCAGCGCTATGGGTAATTCACCCCTCCACTTT,CSARGLSAMGNSPLHF
-,few,14,TRBJ1-4,TRBV18,TGTGCCAGCTCACCAGAGAGGGTCTCTGAAAAACTGTTTTTT,CASSPERVSEKLFF
-,-,15,TRBJ2-6,TRBV5-1,TGCGCCAGCAGCTTGGCCACGGCTGGGGCCAACGTCCTGACTTTC,CASSLATAGANVLTF
-,-,14,TRBJ2-7,TRBV20-1,TGCAGTGCTAGAGGGGTCGGGAGCTCCTACGAGCAGTACTTC,CSARGVGSSYEQYF
TRBD1,many,14,TRBJ2-7,TRBV29-1,TGCAGCGTTATCCGGACAGGGAATGTTTACGAGCAGTACTTC,CSVIRTGNVYEQYF
-,many,16,TRBJ2-1,TRBV21-1,TGTGCCAGCAGCAAAGAGACCGGGGGACCTCCTCGTGAGCAGTTCTTC,CASSKETGGPPREQFF
-,many,17,TRBJ1-1,TRBV7-6,TGTGCCAGCAGCTTCCTTGGACAAGGGATAATGAACACTGAAGCTTTCTTT,CASSFLGQGIMNTEAFF
TRBD1,many,15,TRBJ2-5,TRBV9,TGTGCCAGCAGCGCACAGGGGGCGCCCCTGGAGACCCAGTACTTC,CASSAQGAPLETQYF
TRBD2,-,15,TRBJ2-3,TRBV28,TGTGCCAGCAGGAGTAGCGGGGGGCGCACAGATACGCAGTATTTT,CASRSSGGRTDTQYF
-,many,17,TRBJ1-4,TRBV7-6,TGTGCCAGCGCAAAACGCCCGGCCGCCCCGGCTAATGAAAAACTGTTTTTT,CASAKRPAAPANEKLFF
-,many,16,TRBJ1-6,TRBV10-3,TGTGCCATCAGTGAAGGGGCAGGGAGTGGTGGTTCACCCCTCCACTTT,CAISEGAGSGGSPLHF
-,many,15,TRBJ1-5,TRBV5-6,TGTGCCAGCAGGCGGCCCTACCATAGCAATCAGCCCCAGCATTTT,CASRRPYHSNQPQHF
TRBD2,-,14,TRBJ2-1,TRBV2,TGTGCCAGCAGTGGACTAGCGGGGGATGATGAGCAGTTCTTC,CASSGLAGDDEQFF
TRBD1,few,14,TRBJ1-2,TRBV19,TGTGCCAGTAGTATAGACTCCGACAGGGACGGCTACACCTTC,CASSIDSDRDGYTF
-,-,14,TRBJ1-2,TRBV19,TGTGCCAGTAGTATAGACCGGACAGTGAGGGGCTACACCTTC,CASSIDRTVRGYTF
-,-,16,TRBJ2-5,TRBV28,TGTGCCAGCAGTGAGTTCGGCGCGGGGTCCGGAGAGACCCAGTACTTC,CASSEFGAGSGETQYF
-,many,14,TRBJ1-1,TRBV5-4,TGTGCCAGCAGCCGGGGTTGGGTTAACACTGAAGCTTTCTTT,CASSRGWVNTEAFF
TRBD1,many,15,TRBJ2-2,TRBV6-2/TRBV6-3,TGTGCCAGCAGTTCTGGGACAGGGGTCACCGGGGAGCTGTTTTTT,CASSSGTGVTGELFF
-,many,14,TRBJ2-7,TRBV29-1,TGCAGCGTTGAGGGGGGTAGTTATCCCTACGAGCAGTACTTC,CSVEGGSYPYEQYF
TRBD2,-,15,TRBJ2-1,TRBV7-8,TGTGCCAGCAGCTTGGGACTAGGCGGCCCGCTTGAGCAGTTCTTC,CASSLGLGGPLEQFF
-,-,15,TRBJ2-7,TRBV6-5,TGTGCCAGCAGCCGCTCCGGGACCCATGTCTACGAGCAGTACTTC,CASSRSGTHVYEQYF
TRBD1,many,14,TRBJ1-5,TRBV12-3/TRBV12-4,TGTGCCAGCAGTTTGACAGGGCCCAGCCAGCCCCAGCATTTT,CASSLTGPSQPQHF
TRBD2,many,14,TRBJ2-7,TRBV18,TGTGCCAGCTCACCTTCGGGGGGGTCCTACGAGCAGTACTTC,CASSPSGGSYEQYF
-,-,14,TRBJ1-1,TRBV15,TGTGCCACCAGCCCTGACCGGCCCTCTCGGATGGCTTTCTTT,CATSPDRPSRMAFF
TRBD1,many,17,TRBJ2-1,TRBV4-1,TGCGCCAGCAGCTACCGACCCCTGGGACAGGGTAGCAATGAGCAGTTCTTC,CASSYRPLGQGSNEQFF